This TCR beta chain came from a study of CD8 T cells in Susac syndrome. V was shortened by 6 bases and J by 0 bases, with 8 bases between the two germline ends. The CDR3 contains 14 residues. From germline, CDR1 is SNHLY and CDR2 FYNNEI. This clonotype has only a few counts. It was with random hexamers that 0.5 to 1 ug RNA was reverse transcribed. TCRdb used MiXCR to reprocess the immunoSEQ multiplex PCR reads, holding one entry per CDR3 protein. The table lists some 170,000 distinct CDR3 sequences, about 95% of them singletons, with 0.085% to 0.13% in the top ten. The control group consisted of healthy donors matched for age and sex.

The material sequenced was CD4+ T cells from PBMCs. V usage is TRBV2 and J usage is TRBJ2-2; a possible D gene is TRBD2 (5 bases). The source is a human donor in good health. In DNA, the CDR3 is TGTGCCAGCAGGAGGGCGGCGAACACCGGGGAGCTGTTTTTT. Protein sequence: CASRRAANTGELFF.